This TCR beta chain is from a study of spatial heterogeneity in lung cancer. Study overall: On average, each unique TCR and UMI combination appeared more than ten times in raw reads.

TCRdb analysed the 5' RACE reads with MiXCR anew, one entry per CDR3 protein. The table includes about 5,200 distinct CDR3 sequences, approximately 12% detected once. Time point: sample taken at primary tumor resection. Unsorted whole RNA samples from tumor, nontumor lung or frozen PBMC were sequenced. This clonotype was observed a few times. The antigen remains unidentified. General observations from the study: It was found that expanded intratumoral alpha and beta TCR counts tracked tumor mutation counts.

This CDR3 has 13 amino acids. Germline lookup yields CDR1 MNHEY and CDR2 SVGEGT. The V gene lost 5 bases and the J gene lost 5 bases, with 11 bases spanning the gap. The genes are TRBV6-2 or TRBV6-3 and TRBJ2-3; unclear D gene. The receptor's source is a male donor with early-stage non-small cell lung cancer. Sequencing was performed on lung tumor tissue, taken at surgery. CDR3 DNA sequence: TGTGCCAGCAGTCCCAGGCTCGGAGATACGCAGTATTTT. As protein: CASSPRLGDTQYF.